These T cell receptor beta chains were read from a single sample in a study of T cell responses to AZD1222 COVID-19 vaccine. Using immunoSEQ multiplex PCR, the repertoire was profiled, and TCRdb retains in-frame clones only, with some absent. The table lists some 150,000 clones, just over 90% of them singletons. Specimen: peripheral blood, collected on day 0 of AZD1222 vaccination. The receptors here all came from an adult in good health. Both conserved end residues are part of each CDR3. The D gene is left open where the match is weak. Rows give clone size only sometimes, using once, few, many, or a class for an expanded clone.

v_gene: TRBV12-3/TRBV12-4
d_gene: -
abundance: -
j_gene: TRBJ2-1
CDR3aa: CASRGVLYNEQFF
CDR3nt: TGTGCCAGCCGCGGGGTGCTATACAATGAGCAGTTCTTC

v_gene: TRBV12-3/TRBV12-4
d_gene: -
abundance: -
j_gene: TRBJ1-2
CDR3aa: CASSFGESRGYTF
CDR3nt: TGTGCCAGCAGTTTCGGGGAGTCTCGGGGCTACACCTTC

v_gene: TRBV27
d_gene: -
abundance: -
j_gene: TRBJ2-1
CDR3aa: CASSFWFRTGYNEQFF
CDR3nt: TGTGCCAGCAGTTTTTGGTTCCGGACGGGCTACAATGAGCAGTTCTTC

v_gene: TRBV2
d_gene: -
abundance: once
j_gene: TRBJ2-2
CDR3aa: CASARDYTGELFF
CDR3nt: TGTGCCAGCGCCAGAGACTACACCGGGGAGCTGTTTTTT

v_gene: TRBV7-2
d_gene: -
abundance: -
j_gene: TRBJ2-2
CDR3aa: CASSFPTLLTGELFF
CDR3nt: TGTGCCAGCAGCTTCCCTACCCTCTTAACCGGGGAGCTGTTTTTT

v_gene: TRBV5-1
d_gene: -
abundance: few
j_gene: TRBJ1-6
CDR3aa: CASSQRSSYNSPLHF
CDR3nt: TGCGCCAGCAGCCAGCGGAGCTCCTATAATTCACCCCTCCACTTT

v_gene: TRBV18
d_gene: -
abundance: -
j_gene: TRBJ1-5
CDR3aa: CASSLSSALGSYQPQHF
CDR3nt: TGTGCCAGCTCACTCTCCTCAGCTTTAGGGAGTTATCAGCCCCAGCATTTT

v_gene: TRBV20-1
d_gene: -
abundance: -
j_gene: TRBJ1-6
CDR3aa: CSASIRDLHNSPLHF
CDR3nt: TGCAGTGCTAGTATTCGGGATTTACATAATTCACCCCTCCACTTT

v_gene: TRBV30
d_gene: -
abundance: once
j_gene: TRBJ1-2
CDR3aa: CAWSGPPGTSYGYTF
CDR3nt: TGTGCCTGGAGTGGGCCCCCCGGGACAAGCTATGGCTACACCTTC

v_gene: TRBV28
d_gene: TRBD2
abundance: -
j_gene: TRBJ2-5
CDR3aa: CASSYTPGGYQETQYF
CDR3nt: TGTGCCAGCAGTTACACCCCGGGGGGGTACCAAGAGACCCAGTACTTC

v_gene: TRBV7-6
d_gene: TRBD1
abundance: -
j_gene: TRBJ2-7
CDR3aa: CASSLTSRDRGPYEQYF
CDR3nt: TGTGCCAGCAGCTTAACCTCTCGAGACAGGGGCCCCTACGAGCAGTACTTC

v_gene: TRBV4-1
d_gene: -
abundance: -
j_gene: TRBJ2-1
CDR3aa: CASRTVGASEQFF
CDR3nt: TGCGCCAGCAGGACGGTCGGGGCGAGTGAGCAGTTCTTC

v_gene: TRBV5-6
d_gene: -
abundance: -
j_gene: TRBJ1-5
CDR3aa: CASSQTGNQPQHF
CDR3nt: TGTGCCAGCAGCCAGACAGGCAATCAGCCCCAGCATTTT

v_gene: TRBV12-5
d_gene: -
abundance: once
j_gene: TRBJ2-3
CDR3aa: CASGLVGQGLVGDTQYF
CDR3nt: TGTGCTAGTGGTTTGGTGGGTCAGGGGTTGGTAGGTGATACGCAGTATTTT

v_gene: TRBV5-1
d_gene: TRBD1
abundance: once
j_gene: TRBJ1-2
CDR3aa: CASSFDRDGGYTF
CDR3nt: TGCGCCAGCAGCTTCGACAGGGATGGTGGCTACACCTTC

v_gene: TRBV6-4
d_gene: TRBD2
abundance: -
j_gene: TRBJ2-7
CDR3aa: CASSGWTRSTEQYF
CDR3nt: TGTGCCAGCAGTGGTTGGACTAGGTCCACCGAGCAGTACTTC

v_gene: TRBV6-2/TRBV6-3
d_gene: -
abundance: -
j_gene: TRBJ2-7
CDR3aa: CASSSTDSGGPYF
CDR3nt: TGTGCCAGCAGCTCAACGGACTCAGGTGGTCCGTACTTC

v_gene: TRBV28
d_gene: -
abundance: -
j_gene: TRBJ2-4
CDR3aa: CASSHGTLSNIQYF
CDR3nt: TGTGCCAGCAGTCACGGGACATTAAGCAACATTCAGTACTTC

v_gene: TRBV13
d_gene: -
abundance: -
j_gene: TRBJ1-2
CDR3aa: CASSSPRKGPVLGYGYTF
CDR3nt: TGTGCCAGCAGCTCCCCCAGGAAAGGGCCGGTCTTGGGCTATGGCTACACCTTC

v_gene: TRBV5-1
d_gene: -
abundance: once
j_gene: TRBJ2-3
CDR3aa: CASSLEGGPDTQYF
CDR3nt: TGCGCCAGCAGCTTGGAGGGAGGTCCAGATACGCAGTATTTT

v_gene: TRBV28
d_gene: -
abundance: once
j_gene: TRBJ1-5
CDR3aa: CASRSTTYYSNQPQHF
CDR3nt: TGTGCCAGCAGAAGTACAACCTATTATAGCAATCAGCCCCAGCATTTT

v_gene: TRBV7-9
d_gene: -
abundance: once
j_gene: TRBJ1-4
CDR3aa: CASSLAWGSPFF
CDR3nt: TGTGCCAGCAGCTTAGCATGGGGGTCCCCATTTTTT

v_gene: TRBV2
d_gene: TRBD2
abundance: once
j_gene: TRBJ2-3
CDR3aa: CASRGVSTDTQYF
CDR3nt: TGTGCCAGCCGGGGGGTCAGCACAGATACGCAGTATTTT

v_gene: TRBV5-1
d_gene: -
abundance: -
j_gene: TRBJ2-2
CDR3aa: CASRGSDFTTGELFF
CDR3nt: TGCGCCAGCAGGGGTTCAGACTTTACAACCGGGGAGCTGTTTTTT

v_gene: TRBV28
d_gene: TRBD1
abundance: -
j_gene: TRBJ1-5
CDR3aa: CASARTGVSSRLKEPQHF
CDR3nt: TGTGCCAGCGCCCGGACAGGGGTTTCATCTCGCCTGAAGGAGCCCCAGCATTTT

v_gene: TRBV11-2
d_gene: TRBD2
abundance: -
j_gene: TRBJ2-1
CDR3aa: CASSYLPGGHEQFF
CDR3nt: TGTGCCAGCAGCTATCTCCCGGGGGGGCATGAGCAGTTCTTC

v_gene: TRBV19
d_gene: -
abundance: -
j_gene: TRBJ2-7
CDR3aa: CASSIDGGTYEQYF
CDR3nt: TGTGCCAGTAGTATAGATGGGGGTACCTACGAGCAGTACTTC

v_gene: TRBV6-5
d_gene: TRBD1
abundance: -
j_gene: TRBJ2-7
CDR3aa: CASRGRTGGDEQYF
CDR3nt: TGTGCCAGCAGGGGGAGGACAGGGGGAGACGAGCAGTACTTC

v_gene: TRBV4-1
d_gene: -
abundance: -
j_gene: TRBJ1-2
CDR3aa: CASSQVKGGYGYTF
CDR3nt: TGCGCCAGCAGCCAAGTGAAGGGCGGCTATGGCTACACCTTC

v_gene: TRBV6-5
d_gene: -
abundance: -
j_gene: TRBJ1-3
CDR3aa: CASSYSILQSGNTIYF
CDR3nt: TGTGCCAGCAGTTACTCGATTTTGCAGTCTGGAAACACCATATATTTT

v_gene: TRBV7-8
d_gene: -
abundance: -
j_gene: TRBJ1-4
CDR3aa: CASSLVERVEKLFF
CDR3nt: TGTGCCAGCAGCTTGGTTGAGAGGGTGGAAAAACTGTTTTTT

v_gene: TRBV12-5
d_gene: TRBD1
abundance: -
j_gene: TRBJ1-1
CDR3aa: CASGWGTGTIENTEAFF
CDR3nt: TGTGCTAGTGGTTGGGGGACAGGGACGATCGAGAACACTGAAGCTTTCTTT

v_gene: TRBV6-5
d_gene: TRBD1
abundance: -
j_gene: TRBJ1-2
CDR3aa: CASPPSGQGVSGYTF
CDR3nt: TGTGCCAGCCCCCCTAGTGGACAGGGGGTTAGTGGCTACACCTTC

v_gene: TRBV9
d_gene: -
abundance: -
j_gene: TRBJ1-2
CDR3aa: CASSGWDSTSYGYTF
CDR3nt: TGTGCCAGCAGCGGATGGGACTCAACGTCATATGGCTACACCTTC

v_gene: TRBV19
d_gene: TRBD1
abundance: -
j_gene: TRBJ1-1
CDR3aa: CASSGQGAHTEAFF
CDR3nt: TGTGCCAGTAGTGGACAGGGGGCACACACTGAAGCTTTCTTT

v_gene: TRBV13
d_gene: TRBD2
abundance: -
j_gene: TRBJ2-5
CDR3aa: CASSSRGDLPTQYF
CDR3nt: TGTGCCAGCAGCTCGCGGGGGGATCTGCCAACCCAGTACTTC

v_gene: TRBV28
d_gene: -
abundance: -
j_gene: TRBJ1-5
CDR3aa: CASSLSAYQPQHF
CDR3nt: TGTGCCAGCAGTTTGTCGGCTTATCAGCCCCAGCATTTT

v_gene: TRBV3-1/TRBV3-2
d_gene: -
abundance: -
j_gene: TRBJ2-3
CDR3aa: CASSPYAGLQYF
CDR3nt: TGTGCCAGCAGCCCTTACGCGGGACTCCAGTATTTT

v_gene: TRBV11-1
d_gene: TRBD2
abundance: -
j_gene: TRBJ2-1
CDR3aa: CASSLGTISSYNEQFF
CDR3nt: TGTGCCAGCAGCTTGGGGACTATCAGCTCCTACAATGAGCAGTTCTTC

v_gene: TRBV6-2/TRBV6-3
d_gene: -
abundance: -
j_gene: TRBJ1-3
CDR3aa: CASSPSGNTIYF
CDR3nt: TGTGCCAGCAGCCCATCTGGAAACACCATATATTTT

v_gene: TRBV18
d_gene: -
abundance: -
j_gene: TRBJ1-1
CDR3aa: CASSPGIPGEAFF
CDR3nt: TGTGCCAGCTCACCGGGAATTCCTGGAGAAGCTTTCTTT

v_gene: TRBV5-6
d_gene: -
abundance: -
j_gene: TRBJ1-3
CDR3aa: CASSTTTGGNTIYF
CDR3nt: TGTGCCAGCAGCACGACTACAGGGGGAAACACCATATATTTT

v_gene: TRBV6-5
d_gene: -
abundance: once
j_gene: TRBJ2-3
CDR3aa: CASSSTDTQYF
CDR3nt: TGTGCCAGCAGTTCGACAGATACGCAGTATTTT

v_gene: TRBV3-1/TRBV3-2
d_gene: -
abundance: -
j_gene: TRBJ2-3
CDR3aa: CASSHWGDTDTQYF
CDR3nt: TGTGCCAGCAGCCATTGGGGGGACACAGATACGCAGTATTTT

v_gene: TRBV6-5
d_gene: TRBD1
abundance: -
j_gene: TRBJ1-5
CDR3aa: CASSTGQGMGQPQHF
CDR3nt: TGTGCCAGCAGTACAGGACAGGGAATGGGTCAGCCCCAGCATTTT